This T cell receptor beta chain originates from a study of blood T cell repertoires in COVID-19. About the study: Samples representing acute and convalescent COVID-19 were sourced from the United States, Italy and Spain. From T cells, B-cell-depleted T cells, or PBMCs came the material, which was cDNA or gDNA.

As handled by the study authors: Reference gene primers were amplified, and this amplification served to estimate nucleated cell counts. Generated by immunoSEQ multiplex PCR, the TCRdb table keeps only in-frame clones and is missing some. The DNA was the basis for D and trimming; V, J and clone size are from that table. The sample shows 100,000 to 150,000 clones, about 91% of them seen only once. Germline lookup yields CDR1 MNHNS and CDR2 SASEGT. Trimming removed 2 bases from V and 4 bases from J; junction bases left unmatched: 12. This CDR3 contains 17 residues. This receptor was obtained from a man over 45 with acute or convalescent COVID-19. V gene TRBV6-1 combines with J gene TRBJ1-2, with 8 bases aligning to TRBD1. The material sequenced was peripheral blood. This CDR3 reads CASSEFSRGQSSYGYTF. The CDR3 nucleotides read TGTGCCAGCAGTGAATTCAGCAGGGGGCAGTCTAGCTATGGCTACACCTTC.